The clone carrying this T cell receptor (beta chain) was seen many times. The data originate from a study of T-cell reconstitution after alpha-beta-depleted transplantation in children. The library targeted TCRbeta and was prepared with unique molecular identifiers. One entry per CDR3 protein, called by TCRdb with MiXCR from the PCR reads. The data contain just over 350,000 distinct CDR3 sequences, 13% of them singletons. This CDR3 has 15 residues. Trimming cost V 6 bases and J 4 bases; bases outside gene matches: 11. This TCR came from a human donor who donated a stem cell graft to a child with Fanconi anemia. This rearrangement joins TRBV12-3 or TRBV12-4 to TRBJ1-1, with 7 bases identical to TRBD1. Sequencing was performed on PBMCs, taken from the stem cell graft. This CDR3 reads CASSPGGVRGTEAFF. The CDR3 DNA is TGTGCCAGCAGCCCAGGGGGGGTGAGAGGCACTGAAGCTTTCTTT.